These T cell receptor beta chains were read from a single sample in a study of sequential checkpoint blockade in melanoma. Sequenced by immunoSEQ multiplex PCR; TCRdb stores in-frame clones only, minus some. The data hold 15,000 to 20,000 clones, with just under 75% observed a single time. Specimen: CD8+ T cells sorted from blood (inferred from file names), collected from a patient given nivolumab and ipilimumab in sequence. These receptors all come from a human donor with melanoma. Both conserved end residues are part of each CDR3. D genes are given only for firm matches. The size of a clone is reported for some rows only, either as once, few or many, or as a class for expanded clones.

J | size | D | V | DNA | CDR3
TRBJ2-1 | - | TRBD2 | TRBV7-9 | TGTGCCAGCAGCATGACTAGCAACAACAATGAGCAGTTCTTC | CASSMTSNNNEQFF
TRBJ2-7 | - | TRBD2 | TRBV9 | TGTGCCAGCAGTCTTTCCTCCGGACTAGCGGGGGGGCCATACGAGCAGTACTTC | CASSLSSGLAGGPYEQYF
TRBJ1-2 | - | - | TRBV7-9 | TGTGCCAGCAGCTTAACCGACGGGGCGGGAGGTGGCTACACCTTC | CASSLTDGAGGGYTF
TRBJ1-4 | - | - | TRBV30 | TGTGCCTACGCCGGTATGACTAATGAAAAACTGTTTTTT | CAYAGMTNEKLFF
TRBJ2-7 | - | TRBD1 | TRBV5-6 | TGTGCCAGCAGCGTGGGACAGAACGAGCAGTACTTC | CASSVGQNEQYF
TRBJ2-6 | - | - | TRBV7-9 | TGTGCCAGCAGCTTAGAACGGCAGGGCCTGACTTTC | CASSLERQGLTF
TRBJ1-5 | once | - | TRBV28 | TGTGCCAGTCTCTCAGGCCTCCCTTATCAGCCCCAGCATTTT | CASLSGLPYQPQHF
TRBJ1-1 | - | - | TRBV30 | TGTGCCTGGAGTGTTTGGCAGGGTCGATTCACTGAAGCTTTCTTT | CAWSVWQGRFTEAFF
TRBJ2-7 | medium-sized | - | TRBV19 | TGTGCCAGTAGGTCAGCCTACGAGCAGTACTTC | CASRSAYEQYF
TRBJ1-2 | few | TRBD1 | TRBV7-9 | TGTGCCAGCAGCACCCGGGACAGGGGCATCGAAAACTATGGCTACACCTTC | CASSTRDRGIENYGYTF
TRBJ2-7 | - | TRBD1 | TRBV27 | TGTGCCAGCAGTTTGAGGGGACAGGGGCAAGGCTACGAGCAGTACTTC | CASSLRGQGQGYEQYF
TRBJ1-2 | once | - | TRBV7-9 | TGTGCCAGCAGCTTAGTGGCGGCAGGGTATGGCTACACCTTC | CASSLVAAGYGYTF
TRBJ2-7 | - | TRBD1 | TRBV6-5 | TGTGCCAGCAGTGAGGGACAGGCCTACGAGCAGTACTTC | CASSEGQAYEQYF
TRBJ1-6 | once | - | TRBV11-2 | TGTGCCAGCAGTTTAGAGAGCTCCTATAATTCACCCCTCCACTTT | CASSLESSYNSPLHF
TRBJ1-3 | - | TRBD1 | TRBV5-4 | TGTGCCAGCAGCTTGACCCCGGGACAGCCGCCTCTGGGGAACACCATATATTTT | CASSLTPGQPPLGNTIYF
TRBJ1-1 | - | - | TRBV18 | TGTGCCAGCACCGACAGGCCTATGAACACTGAAGCTTTCTTT | CASTDRPMNTEAFF
TRBJ2-1 | - | TRBD2 | TRBV15 | TGTGCCACCAGCACCGGGACTACCAATGAGCAGTTCTTC | CATSTGTTNEQFF
TRBJ2-7 | - | TRBD2 | TRBV7-9 | TGTGCCAGCAGCTCGCAGGTCATAGCGGGGGGATTCTACGAGCAGTACTTC | CASSSQVIAGGFYEQYF
TRBJ2-5 | - | TRBD1 | TRBV18 | TGTGCCAGCTCACCTTTCCGGACAGGGAAAGTCCAAGAGACCCAGTACTTC | CASSPFRTGKVQETQYF
TRBJ1-2 | - | - | TRBV25-1 | TGTGCCAGCAATTCGGGAGTGGGTGGCTACACCTTC | CASNSGVGGYTF
TRBJ2-7 | once | - | TRBV9 | TGTGCCAGCAGCGTTTCTAGCGCATCCTACGAGCAGTACTTC | CASSVSSASYEQYF
TRBJ2-7 | - | - | TRBV9 | TGTGCCAGCAGCACAGGGCCGGATTCCTACGAGCAGTACTTC | CASSTGPDSYEQYF
TRBJ1-4 | - | - | TRBV30 | TGTGCCTGGACCAGGGGTGAAAAACTGTTTTTT | CAWTRGEKLFF
TRBJ1-3 | few | - | TRBV14 | TGTGCCAGCAGCCAGTTCAGGGCTGGAAACACCATATATTTT | CASSQFRAGNTIYF
TRBJ1-1 | medium-sized | - | TRBV5-4 | TGTGCCAGCAGCTTGGGACAATTTATGACCACTGAAGCTTTCTTT | CASSLGQFMTTEAFF
TRBJ1-6 | - | TRBD1 | TRBV27 | TGTGCCAGCAGTTTACTACAGGGACAGGGGGCAGATTCACCCCTCCACTTT | CASSLLQGQGADSPLHF
TRBJ2-7 | once | - | TRBV7-9 | TGTGCCAGCAGCTTAGCCGGGGGACTCTACGAGCAGTACTTC | CASSLAGGLYEQYF
TRBJ2-7 | once | TRBD1 | TRBV4-1 | TGCGCCAGCAGCCAAGAAGGACAGGGGGCTTACGAGCAGTACTTC | CASSQEGQGAYEQYF
TRBJ2-7 | - | - | TRBV4-1 | TGCGCCAGCAGCCAAGCGTTCTCCTACGAGCAGTACTTC | CASSQAFSYEQYF
TRBJ2-7 | - | - | TRBV27 | TGTGCCAGCAGTCCACAGACCTATCCCTCCTACGAGCAGTACTTC | CASSPQTYPSYEQYF
TRBJ1-1 | - | - | TRBV7-9 | TGTGCCAGCACTGCAGGCACTGAAGCTTTCTTT | CASTAGTEAFF
TRBJ2-7 | - | - | TRBV11-3 | TGTGCCAGCAGCTTAGTACTAAACGAGCAGTACTTC | CASSLVLNEQYF
TRBJ1-6 | few | - | TRBV23-1 | TGCGCCAGCAGTCAAGTTGACGGGTCGGGTTCACCCCTCCACTTT | CASSQVDGSGSPLHF
TRBJ2-7 | - | TRBD1 | TRBV27 | TGTGCCAGCAGTTTATTTGGGACAGAAGCCTACGAGCAGTACTTC | CASSLFGTEAYEQYF
TRBJ1-2 | - | TRBD1 | TRBV15 | TGTGCCACCGGGACAGGAGGGGAAGGCTACACCTTC | CATGTGGEGYTF
TRBJ1-1 | - | - | TRBV5-6 | TGTGCCAGCAGCTCATTTAACACTGAAGCTTTCTTT | CASSSFNTEAFF
TRBJ2-5 | - | TRBD1 | TRBV11-2 | TGTGCCAGCAGCGGGCGGGACAGGGCAGGGGAGACCCAGTACTTC | CASSGRDRAGETQYF
TRBJ2-5 | - | - | TRBV7-8 | TGTGCCAGCAGCCCCCGGGACAAAGAGCAAGAGACCCAGTACTTC | CASSPRDKEQETQYF